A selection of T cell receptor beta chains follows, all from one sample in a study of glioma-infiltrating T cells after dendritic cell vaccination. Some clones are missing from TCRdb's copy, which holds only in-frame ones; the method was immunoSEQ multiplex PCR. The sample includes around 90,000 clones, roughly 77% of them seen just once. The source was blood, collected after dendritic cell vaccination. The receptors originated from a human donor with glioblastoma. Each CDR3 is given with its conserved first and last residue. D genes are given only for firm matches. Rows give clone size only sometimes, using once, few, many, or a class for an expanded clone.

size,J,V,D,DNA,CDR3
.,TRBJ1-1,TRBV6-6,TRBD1,TGTGCCAGCAGTCTAGGACAGGCGGCTGAAGCTTTCTTT,CASSLGQAAEAFF
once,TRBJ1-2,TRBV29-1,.,TGCAGCGTTGACGAACAGCAGAACTATGGCTACACCTTC,CSVDEQQNYGYTF
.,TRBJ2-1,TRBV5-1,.,TGCGCCAGCAGAACCGGGACATGGGGCCGGGATGAGCAGTTCTTC,CASRTGTWGRDEQFF
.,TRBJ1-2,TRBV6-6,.,TGTGCCAGCAGTTATCGGGACATTCAGAACTATGGCTACACCTTC,CASSYRDIQNYGYTF
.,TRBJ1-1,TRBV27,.,TGTGCCAGCAGAAATCCAAGGGGGGGTAGGGACACTGAAGCTTTCTTT,CASRNPRGGRDTEAFF
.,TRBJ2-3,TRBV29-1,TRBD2,TGCAGCGTTGTGGCTAGCGGGGGTGCAGATACGCAGTATTTT,CSVVASGGADTQYF
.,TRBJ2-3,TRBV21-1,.,TGTGCCAGCATCCCGGGACAGGGAACAGATACGCAGTATTTT,CASIPGQGTDTQYF
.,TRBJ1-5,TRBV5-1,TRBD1,TGCGCCAGCAGCTTGGGGGGGACAGGGGATCAGCCCCAGCATTTT,CASSLGGTGDQPQHF
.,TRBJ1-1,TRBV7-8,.,TGTGCCAGCAGCCAAGATATAGACACTGAAGCTTTCTTT,CASSQDIDTEAFF
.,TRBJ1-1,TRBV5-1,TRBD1,TGCGCCAGCAGTGTAGGGGGCCAGAACACTGAAGCTTTCTTT,CASSVGGQNTEAFF
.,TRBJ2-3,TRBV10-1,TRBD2,TGCGCCAGCAGTCCCCCGGGACTAGGAACAGATACGCAGTATTTT,CASSPPGLGTDTQYF
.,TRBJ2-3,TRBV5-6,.,TGTGCCAGCAGCTTGGCAGGCACAGATACGCAGTATTTT,CASSLAGTDTQYF
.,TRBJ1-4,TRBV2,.,TGTGCCAGCAAAGAGTTCCGGGAAGGAGGTGAAAAACTGTTTTTT,CASKEFREGGEKLFF
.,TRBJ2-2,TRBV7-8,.,TGTGCCAGCAGCTTCCCGACCCCAGGGAGGGAGCTGTTTTTT,CASSFPTPGRELFF
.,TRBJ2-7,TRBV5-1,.,TGCGCCAGCAGCTTGGGGCAGGGGCTTCGCTCCTACGAGCAGTACTTC,CASSLGQGLRSYEQYF
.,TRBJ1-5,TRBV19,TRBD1,TGTGCCAGTAGTAACTGGGACAGGGGGCCCAGTCAGCCCCAGCATTTT,CASSNWDRGPSQPQHF
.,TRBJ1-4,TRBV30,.,TGTGCCTGGAACCAACGCGAGAATGAAAAACTGTTTTTT,CAWNQRENEKLFF
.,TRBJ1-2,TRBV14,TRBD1,TGTGCCAGCAGCCAGGCTAGACAGGGCGGCTATGGCTACACCTTC,CASSQARQGGYGYTF
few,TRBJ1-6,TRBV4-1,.,TGCGCCAGCAGCCAAGTAGGGCAGGGTAATTCACCCCTCCACTTT,CASSQVGQGNSPLHF
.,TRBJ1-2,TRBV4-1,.,TGCGCCAGCAGCCAAGATCGGGGGGCAGGCTATGGCTACACCTTC,CASSQDRGAGYGYTF
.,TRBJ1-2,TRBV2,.,TGTGCCAGCAGTCCCCTTCAGGACTATGGCTACACCTTC,CASSPLQDYGYTF
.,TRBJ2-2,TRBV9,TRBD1,TGTGCCAGTAGGGACAGAAAGAACACCGGGGAGCTGTTTTTT,CASRDRKNTGELFF
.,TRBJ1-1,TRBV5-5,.,TGTGCCAGCCGGCCCCAGGGGAACACTGAAGCTTTCTTT,CASRPQGNTEAFF
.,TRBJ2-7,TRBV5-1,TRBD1,TGCGCCAGCAGCTTCTTACAGGGGGCGGTCTACGAGCAGTACTTC,CASSFLQGAVYEQYF
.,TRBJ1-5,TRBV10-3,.,TGTGCCATCAGTGAGGGCAGTAATCAGCCCCAGCATTTT,CAISEGSNQPQHF
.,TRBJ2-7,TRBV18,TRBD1,TGTGCCAGCTCACCAGGACAGGCCGAGCAGTACTTC,CASSPGQAEQYF
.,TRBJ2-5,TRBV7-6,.,TGTGCCAGCAGCGTGGGACTTCGACAAGAGACCCAGTACTTC,CASSVGLRQETQYF
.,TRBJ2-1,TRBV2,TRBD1,TGTGCCAGCAGTCGACAGGGGAACAATGAGCAGTTCTTC,CASSRQGNNEQFF
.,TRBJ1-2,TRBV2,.,TGTGCCAGCAGTGATAAGTCTGCCAGGGGCTGGGGCTACACCTTC,CASSDKSARGWGYTF
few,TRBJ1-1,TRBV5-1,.,TGCGCCAGCAGCTTGGGGGCACCGAACACTGAAGCTTTCTTT,CASSLGAPNTEAFF
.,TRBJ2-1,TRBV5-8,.,TGTGCCAGCAGCAACGATGCAGGGAGGAATGAGCAGTTCTTC,CASSNDAGRNEQFF
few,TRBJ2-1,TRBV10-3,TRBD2,TGTGCCATCAGTGGGCGGACTAGCGCAGACAATGAGCAGTTCTTC,CAISGRTSADNEQFF
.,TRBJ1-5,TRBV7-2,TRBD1,TGTGCCAGCAGCCTGACACTAGGGACAGGGGACTTTCTAGGGCCCCAGCATTTT,CASSLTLGTGDFLGPQHF
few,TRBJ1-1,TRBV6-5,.,TGTGCCAGCACCCCCCGCGCGAACACTGAAGCTTTCTTT,CASTPRANTEAFF
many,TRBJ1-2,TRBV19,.,TGTGCCAGTAGTATGGAGGGCGGGGCTCGTGGCTACACCTTC,CASSMEGGARGYTF
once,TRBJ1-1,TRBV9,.,TGTGCCAGCAGCGTAGGATGGAGGTCGGCCACTGAAGCTTTCTTT,CASSVGWRSATEAFF
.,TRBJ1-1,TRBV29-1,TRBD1,TGCAGCGTTGCGAGTAGGGGGCTTACTGAAGCTTTCTTT,CSVASRGLTEAFF
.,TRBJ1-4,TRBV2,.,TGTGCCATTCGCCGGAGGGTCTACGGGGAAAAACTGTTTTTT,CAIRRRVYGEKLFF
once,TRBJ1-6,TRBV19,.,TGTGCCAGCCACCGCGGTCCACCTGATAATTCACCCCTCCACTTT,CASHRGPPDNSPLHF
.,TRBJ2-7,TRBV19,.,TGTGCCAGTAGTATAGGGTGGCAGTCGAACGAGCAGTACTTC,CASSIGWQSNEQYF